Each of the 6 T cell receptor beta chains below was sequenced from the same sample in a study of T cell changes during pregnancy in multiple sclerosis (dated by TCRdb to about 2019). Libraries were prepared through the immunoSEQ multiplex PCR assay. This is the immuneACCESS table as TCRdb keeps it, with only in-frame sequences that have V and J called. A part of the clones is gone; compared with another copy, unresolved V genes explain less than half, and the rest is unexplained. The sample contains tens of thousands of clones, roughly 89% of them found a single time. 1.5% to 2% of the sample is in the top ten clones. This material consisted of peripheral blood, taken after pregnancy. The receptors were sampled from a female donor in good health, enrolled as a control in a pregnancy study.

This chain connects TRBV7-6 to TRBJ2-5; D unclear. Germline V gives CDR1 SGHVS, CDR2 FNYEAQ. Trimming left V 4 bases short and J 4 bases short, with 7 bases between. The CDR3 length is 12 residues. The CDR3 DNA reads TGTGCCAGCAGCTCGTATCGAGAGACCCAGTACTTC. It codes for CASSSYRETQYF.

The chain recombines TRBV7-8 with TRBJ1-2; D not resolved. The CDR3 is made up of 14 amino acids. Trimming stripped 1 base from V and 7 bases from J, with 13 bases between. Germline V gene lookup returns CDR1 SGHVS and CDR2 FQNEAQ. CDR3 coding DNA: TGTGCCAGCAGCTTAGACGTCCGGGGTAGTGGCTACACCTTC. Amino acid sequence: CASSLDVRGSGYTF. Full variable domain (outside the CDR3, taken from reference TRBV7-8 and TRBJ1-2): GAGVSQSPRYKVAKRGQDVALRCDPISGHVSLFWYQQALGQGPEFLTYFQNEAQLDKSGLPSDRFFAERPEGSVSTLKIQRTQQEDSAVYLCASSLDVRGSGYTFGSGTRLTVV.

This chain's CDR3 is CASSQELGRGHTGELFF. The CDR3 DNA reads as TGCGCCAGCAGCCAAGAGTTGGGCAGGGGGCACACCGGGGAGCTGTTTTTT. V gene TRBV4-3 combines with J gene TRBJ2-2, with 8 positions matching TRBD1. The V gene end was trimmed by 0 bases and the J gene end by 3 bases; junction bases not matched to a gene: 6. The CDR3 length is 17 residues. Germline V gene sequence: CDR1 LGHNA, CDR2 YSLEER.

CDR3 sequence (DNA): TGTGCCAGCAGCCCACACCGGGACAGGGGTAATCAGCCCCAGCATTTT. Protein: CASSPHRDRGNQPQHF. The rearrangement links TRBV7-9 to TRBJ1-5; 10 nucleotides agree with TRBD1. Germline V gene lookup returns CDR1 SEHNR and CDR2 FQNEAQ (reference sequence). This CDR3 comprises 16 residues. Trimming removed 5 bases from V and 4 bases from J; junction bases left unmatched: 8.

The chain has TRBV4-3 and TRBJ2-7; the match to TRBD2 covers 12 bases. The V segment lost 4 bases and the J segment 1 base; nucleotides outside the gene matches: 8. This CDR3 spans 17 amino acids. Per germline, CDR1 LGHNA and CDR2 YSLEER. The CDR3 region is CASSPELAGGQSYEQYF. The CDR3, as DNA: TGCGCCAGCAGCCCAGAACTAGCGGGGGGCCAATCCTACGAGCAGTACTTC.

The chain carries TRBV6-6 and TRBJ2-3; D is undetermined. Trimming took off 8 bases at V and 2 bases at J, with 14 bases between the two ends. The germline CDR1 and CDR2 sequences are MNHNY and SVGAGI (reference sequence). The CDR3 contains 14 residues. CDR3 region: CASSGSRSTDTQYF. As DNA, the CDR3 is TGTGCCAGCTCCGGGTCCCGCTCCACAGATACGCAGTATTTT.